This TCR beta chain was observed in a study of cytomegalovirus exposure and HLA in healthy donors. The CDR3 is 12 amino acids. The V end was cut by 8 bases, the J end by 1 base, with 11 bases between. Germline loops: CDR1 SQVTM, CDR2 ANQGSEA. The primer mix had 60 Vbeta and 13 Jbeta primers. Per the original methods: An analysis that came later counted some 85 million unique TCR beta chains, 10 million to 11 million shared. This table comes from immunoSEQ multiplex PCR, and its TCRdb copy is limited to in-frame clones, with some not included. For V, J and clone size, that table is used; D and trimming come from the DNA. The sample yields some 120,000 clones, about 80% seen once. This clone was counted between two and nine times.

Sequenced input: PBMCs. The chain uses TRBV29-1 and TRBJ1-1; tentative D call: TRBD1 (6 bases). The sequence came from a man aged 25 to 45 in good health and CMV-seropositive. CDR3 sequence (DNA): TGCAGCACCCCGACAGGGAACACTGAAGCTTTCTTT. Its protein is CSTPTGNTEAFF.